These 18 T cell receptor beta chains were sequenced from one sample in a study of cytomegalovirus exposure and HLA in healthy donors. This PCR relied on a set of 60 Vbeta primers and 13 Jbeta primers. Data came from immunoSEQ multiplex PCR; TCRdb stores just in-frame clones and leaves some out. The sample has about 82,000 clones, 70% to 80% seen once. The sequenced sample was PBMCs. Receptor source: a man over 45 in good health and CMV-seronegative.

The chain couples TRBV10-1 to TRBJ2-7; possible D gene TRBD2, 6 bases. The CDR3 extends over 14 amino acids. Germline V gene lookup returns CDR1 WNHNN and CDR2 SYGVQD (reference sequence). V lost 3 bases, J lost 2 bases, and 11 bases lay in between. This CDR3 reads CASSDTGGPYEQYF. As DNA, the CDR3 is TGCGCCAGCAGTGACACCGGGGGTCCCTACGAGCAGTACTTC.

This chain joins TRBV10-3 and TRBJ2-3; TRBD1 agrees at 7 bases. CDR3 length: 15 residues. V shed 3 bases, J shed 0 bases, and the junction held 3 bases outside the gene matches. Germline CDR1 reads ENHRY; CDR2 reads SYGVKD. CDR3 region: CAISEGTASTDTQYF. In nucleotides, the CDR3 is TGTGCCATCAGTGAAGGGACAGCGAGCACAGATACGCAGTATTTT.

The CDR3 DNA reads TGTGCCAGCAGCCAAGGACAGGGGGATTCCTACGAGCAGTACTTC. This gives the protein CASSQGQGDSYEQYF. The chain carries TRBV4-2 and TRBJ2-7; 9 nucleotides agree with TRBD1. With V trimmed by 1 base and J by 1 base, 2 bases remained unmatched. The germline V gene encodes CDR1 LGHNA and CDR2 YNFKEQ. The CDR3 contains 15 residues.

V gene TRBV11-2 combines with J gene TRBJ2-7; TRBD1 matches 8 bases. Germline V gives CDR1 SGHAT, CDR2 FQNNGV. V lost 0 bases, J lost 6 bases, and 10 bases stayed unmatched. The CDR3 extends over 16 amino acids. The CDR3 DNA is TGTGCCAGCAGCTTAGAAGGATGGACAGGGACATCCGAGCAGTACTTC. Residues: CASSLEGWTGTSEQYF.

Turning to this clone: One end of the junction fails to match germline, which may point to a read error. The gene calls are TRBV19 and TRBJ2-3; tentative D call: TRBD1 (5 bases). The CDR3 extends over 15 amino acids. Germline CDR1 reads LNHDA; CDR2 reads SQIVND (reference sequence). CDR3 coding DNA: TGTGCCAGTAGGAAACAGGTGGGCCACACAAATACGCAGTATTTT. It encodes CASRKQVGHTNTQYF.

The J gene is TRBJ1-6, the V gene TRBV14; tentative D call: TRBD1 (5 bases). Germline-derived CDR1 and CDR2 are SGHDN and FVKESK. The CDR3 totals 15 residues. Trimming took off 4 bases at V and 10 bases at J, with 17 bases between the two ends. CDR3 DNA sequence: TGTGCCAGCAGCCTCCTTACCGGGGGGGGATCACCCCTCCACTTT. It codes for CASSLLTGGGSPLHF.

The chain combines TRBV30 with TRBJ1-2; D might be TRBD1 (5 bases). The germline V gene encodes CDR1 GTSNPN and CDR2 SVGIG (reference sequence). V lost 4 bases to trimming and J lost 3 bases, with 9 bases between them. The CDR3 is made up of 12 amino acids. The CDR3 loop is CAWTWGDYGYTF. The CDR3 bases are TGTGCCTGGACTTGGGGGGACTATGGCTACACCTTC.

The V call is TRBV28, the J call TRBJ1-2; 10 bases are shared with TRBD1. In germline, CDR1 is MDHEN, CDR2 SYDVKM. The ends lost 11 bases at V and 0 bases at J; junction bases unmatched: 9. CDR3 size: 15 residues. The CDR3, as DNA: TGTGCCCTCAAGGGGACAGGGGACTCTAACTATGGCTACACCTTC. Its translation: CALKGTGDSNYGYTF.

V is TRBV7-8 and J is TRBJ1-3, with a possible D match to TRBD1 (5 bases). The CDR3 runs to 16 residues. Per the germline V gene, CDR1 is SGHVS and CDR2 is FQNEAQ. Trimming removed 2 bases from V and 2 bases from J, with 13 bases in between. Here the CDR3 reads CASSLRSAGPGNTIYF. Here the CDR3 DNA reads TGTGCCAGCAGCTTAAGGTCCGCAGGGCCTGGAAACACCATATATTTT. Combining the CDR3 with reference TRBV7-8 and TRBJ1-3 gives the whole variable domain GAGVSQSPRYKVAKRGQDVALRCDPISGHVSLFWYQQALGQGPEFLTYFQNEAQLDKSGLPSDRFFAERPEGSVSTLKIQRTQQEDSAVYLCASSLRSAGPGNTIYFGEGSWLTVV.

The rearrangement links TRBV5-4 to TRBJ2-5; the match to TRBD2 covers 7 bases. The V gene's germline CDR1 is SGHNT and CDR2 YYREEE (reference sequence). Trimming removed 0 bases from V and 3 bases from J; junction bases left unmatched: 8. CDR3 length equals 16 residues. The CDR3 DNA is TGTGCCAGCAGCTTGGCCGGGACTACCTTAGAAGAGACCCAGTACTTC. Residues: CASSLAGTTLEETQYF.

The CDR3 is CASSLDGEGGGKAIYNQPQHF. The CDR3 region has the DNA TGTGCCAGCAGCTTAGATGGGGAAGGGGGAGGGAAAGCCATATACAATCAGCCCCAGCATTTT. The chain joins TRBV7-6 to TRBJ1-5; the D gene is possibly TRBD1 (6 bases). Germline V lookup: CDR1 SGHVS, CDR2 FNYEAQ. The CDR3 covers 21 residues. The V end lost 1 base, the J end lost 3 bases, and 28 bases lay between the germline ends.

This chain links TRBV19 with TRBJ2-5; tentatively, D is TRBD2 (6 bases). The germline V and J ends were trimmed by 1 base and 5 bases, with 11 bases remaining between them. The germline V gene has CDR1 LNHDA and CDR2 SQIVND (reference sequence). The CDR3 is 14 residues long. CDR3 amino acids: CASSIVGGWETQYF. In nucleotides, the CDR3 is TGTGCCAGTAGTATAGTGGGGGGTTGGGAGACCCAGTACTTC. Supplemented by reference TRBV19 and TRBJ2-5, the full variable domain reads DGGITQSPKYLFRKEGQNVTLSCEQNLNHDAMYWYRQDPGQGLRLIYYSQIVNDFQKGDIAEGYSVSREKKESFPLTVTSAQKNPTAFYLCASSIVGGWETQYFGPGTRLLVL.

This clone was seen once. J is TRBJ2-7 and V is TRBV19; the match to TRBD2 covers 8 bases. Germline V gives CDR1 LNHDA, CDR2 SQIVND (reference sequence). CDR3 size: 17 residues. Trimming at V came to 4 bases and at J to 0 bases, leaving 11 bases not matched to a gene. CDR3 sequence: CASSTIRGTSGSYEQYF. CDR3 sequence (DNA): TGTGCCAGTAGTACAATCCGAGGGACTAGTGGCTCCTACGAGCAGTACTTC.

The rearrangement links TRBV19 to TRBJ1-5; D is perhaps TRBD1 (6 bases). The length of the CDR3 is 18 residues. Trimming pared 1 base from V and 0 bases from J, leaving 16 bases between. CDR1 and CDR2 from the germline V gene are LNHDA and SQIVND (reference sequence). This chain's CDR3 is CASSIVGRGQISNQPQHF. CDR3 DNA sequence: TGTGCCAGTAGTATAGTTGGAAGGGGACAAATTAGCAATCAGCCCCAGCATTTT.

The CDR3 coding sequence is TGTGCCAGCAGCGGGGGGGACAGGGCCAACACTGAAGCTTTCTTT. Its translation: CASSGGDRANTEAFF. The chain has TRBV9 and TRBJ1-1; 9 positions match TRBD1. CDR1 SGDLS and CDR2 YYNGEE come from the germline V gene. V lost 3 bases and J lost 2; bases outside the gene matches: 5. CDR3 size: 15 residues.

This clone was found a few times. A read error may account for a junction end that differs from germline. The J gene is TRBJ1-5, the V gene TRBV7-9, with no clear D. The CDR3 covers 17 residues. The V gene's germline CDR1 is SEHNR and CDR2 FQNEAQ (reference sequence). In DNA form, the CDR3 reads TGTTCCAGCAGCTTTTCGATGGGCAGCACTAGCAATCAGCCCCAGCATTTT. This encodes CSSSFSMGSTSNQPQHF.

The genes are TRBV25-1 and TRBJ1-1; D gene unclear. The CDR3 is 14 residues long. Trimming cost V 1 base and J 2 bases, with 8 bases left between them. Germline assignment: CDR1 MGHDK and CDR2 SYGVNS. This CDR3 reads CASSESLRNTEAFF. The CDR3 region has the DNA TGTGCCAGCAGTGAATCCCTGCGCAACACTGAAGCTTTCTTT.

The V gene is TRBV7-6, the J gene TRBJ2-3, with 8 nucleotides matching TRBD2. Trimming took 4 bases from V and 4 from J; bases not matched to a gene: 1. CDR3 size: 13 residues. The germline V gene encodes CDR1 SGHVS and CDR2 FNYEAQ. CDR3 DNA: TGTGCCAGCAGCTCGCGGGGGGCAGATACGCAGTATTTT. It encodes CASSSRGADTQYF.